The entry that follows covers one T cell receptor beta chain sequence. It has no known antigen specificity. No quality values exist for individual bases; no much larger clone is one base distant. The data originate from a study of CD8+CD57+ T cells in acquired aplastic anemia (dated by TCRdb to the late 2010s). Describing the broader study: DNA extracted from sorted CD4+ and CD8+ cells had a mean of approximately 3 ug, with a range of roughly 0.2 to 30 ug. CD8+CD57+ expansion was defined as a frequency above the mean frequency observed in healthy subjects.

Expansion of CD8+CD57+ cells had been shown by flow cytometry in the patients chosen for sequencing. Every patient had severe acquired aplastic anemia, diagnosed using the International Study of Aplastic Anemia and Agranulocytosis and Camitta criteria. No therapy had been received by the patients at the time of blood sampling. TCR repertoires of sorted CD4+ and CD8+ blood T cells from severe aplastic anemia patients and healthy subjects were deep-sequenced in the study. Patients were enrolled in the USA under clinicaltrials.gov protocols 00001620, 01623167, 00001397, 00071045, 00081523 and 00961064. Ficoll-Paque density gradient centrifugation was used to isolate peripheral blood mononuclear cells. Before DNA extraction, CD4+ and CD8+ T cells were sorted by FACS or by magnetic beads. The germline ends are 13 bases apart after V is trimmed by 4 bases and J by 0 bases. There are 16 amino acids in the CDR3, from cysteine to phenylalanine inclusive. The sequence is cut down to CDR3 DNA, 48 bases in frame from base 1. The germline V gene (reference sequence) gives CDR1 as LNHDA and CDR2 as SQIVND.

Genomic DNA served as template for TCR beta VDJ combination and CDR3 sequence profiling. TCR repertoire sequencing was run on an Illumina HiSeq 2000. Processing in the source paper ran as follows. Repertoire assessment relied on Simpson's diversity index, CDR3 size and DJ length profiles, and TRBV/TRBJ rearrangement plots. The immunodominant clone was defined as the most abundant DNA sequence in deep sequencing data. CDR3 amino acid sequences were screened for sharing across subjects and compared with published repertoires and the VDJdb database. TCRdb redid the processing of the public reads, applying fastp at Q25 and MiXCR, and retained in-frame beta chains. Rows with one shared CDR3 protein collapse into an entry with the most common genes and DNA. The V and J calls here are based on TCRdb, not the publication. This sample comprises about 200,000 distinct CDR3 sequences, roughly two thirds of them detected only once. Roughly 53% of the sample lies in the top ten.

Study-level results and caveats: Fewer than 35 CD8+ CDR3 sequences were found to be shared between patients and controls, but these sequences appeared to be highly expressed in patients and within the immunodominant clones of the patients. Patients and healthy controls showed no significant difference in CD8+ Simpson's diversity (P=0.060).

Material: sorted CD4+, CD8+, or CD8+CD57+ T cells (not recorded which) from PBMCs. The sequence is built from TRBV19 and TRBJ2-1; D gene: possibly TRBD2, on 5 matching bases. The TCR originated in a human donor with aplastic anemia. The CDR3 loop reads CASSRETGNSYNEQFF. The DNA sequence reads TGTGCCAGTAGTAGGGAGACGGGGAACTCCTACAATGAGCAGTTCTTC.